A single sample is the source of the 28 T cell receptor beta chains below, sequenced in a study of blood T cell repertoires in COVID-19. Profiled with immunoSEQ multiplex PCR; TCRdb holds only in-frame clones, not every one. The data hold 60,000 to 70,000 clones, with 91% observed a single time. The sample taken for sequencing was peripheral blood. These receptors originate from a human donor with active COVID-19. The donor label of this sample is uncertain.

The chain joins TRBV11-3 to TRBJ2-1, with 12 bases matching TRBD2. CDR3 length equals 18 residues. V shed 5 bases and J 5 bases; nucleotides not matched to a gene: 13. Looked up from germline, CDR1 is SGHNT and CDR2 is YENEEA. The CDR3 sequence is CASSKAPGLAGHNNEQFF. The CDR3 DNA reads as TGTGCCAGCAGCAAGGCCCCCGGACTAGCGGGACACAACAATGAGCAGTTCTTC.

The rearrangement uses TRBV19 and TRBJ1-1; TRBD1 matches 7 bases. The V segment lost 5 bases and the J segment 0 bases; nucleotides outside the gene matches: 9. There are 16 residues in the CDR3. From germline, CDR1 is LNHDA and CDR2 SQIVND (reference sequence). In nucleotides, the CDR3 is TGTGCCAGTAGTTCCCCGGGACAGTATATGAACACTGAAGCTTTCTTT. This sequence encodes CASSSPGQYMNTEAFF. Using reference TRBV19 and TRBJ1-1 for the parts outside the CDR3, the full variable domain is DGGITQSPKYLFRKEGQNVTLSCEQNLNHDAMYWYRQDPGQGLRLIYYSQIVNDFQKGDIAEGYSVSREKKESFPLTVTSAQKNPTAFYLCASSSPGQYMNTEAFFGQGTRLTVV.

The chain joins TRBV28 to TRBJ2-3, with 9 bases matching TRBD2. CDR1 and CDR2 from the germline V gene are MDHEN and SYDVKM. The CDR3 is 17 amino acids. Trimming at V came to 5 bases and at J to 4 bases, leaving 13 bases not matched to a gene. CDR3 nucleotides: TGTGCCAGCAGTCCGGGACTAGCTTTAGAGACCTCAGATACGCAGTATTTT. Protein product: CASSPGLALETSDTQYF.

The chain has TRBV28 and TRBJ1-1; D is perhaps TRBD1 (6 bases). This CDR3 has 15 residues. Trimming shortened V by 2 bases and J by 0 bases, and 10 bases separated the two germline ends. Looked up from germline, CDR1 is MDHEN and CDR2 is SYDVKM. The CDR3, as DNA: TGTGCCAGCAGTTTACCACAGGGACTGAACACTGAAGCTTTCTTT. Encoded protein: CASSLPQGLNTEAFF.

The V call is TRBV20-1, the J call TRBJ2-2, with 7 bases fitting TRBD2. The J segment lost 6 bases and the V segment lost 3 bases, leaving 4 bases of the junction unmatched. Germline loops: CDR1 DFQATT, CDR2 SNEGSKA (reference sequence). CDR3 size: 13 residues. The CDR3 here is CSASHRGAGELFF. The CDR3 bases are TGCAGTGCTAGTCATCGGGGGGCCGGGGAGCTGTTTTTT.

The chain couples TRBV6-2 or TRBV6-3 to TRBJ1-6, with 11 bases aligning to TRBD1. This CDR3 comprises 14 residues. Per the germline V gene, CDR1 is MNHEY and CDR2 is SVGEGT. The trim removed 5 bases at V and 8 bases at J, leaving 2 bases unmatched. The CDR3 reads CASSEDRGHSPLHF. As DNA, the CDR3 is TGTGCCAGCAGTGAGGACAGGGGGCATTCACCCCTCCACTTT.

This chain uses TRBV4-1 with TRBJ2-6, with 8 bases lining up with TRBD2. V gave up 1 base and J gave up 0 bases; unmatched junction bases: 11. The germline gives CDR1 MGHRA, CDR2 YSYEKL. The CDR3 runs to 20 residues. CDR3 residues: CASSQVTRLALISGANVLTF. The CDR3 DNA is TGCGCCAGCAGCCAAGTTACAAGACTAGCGTTGATCTCTGGGGCCAACGTCCTGACTTTC.

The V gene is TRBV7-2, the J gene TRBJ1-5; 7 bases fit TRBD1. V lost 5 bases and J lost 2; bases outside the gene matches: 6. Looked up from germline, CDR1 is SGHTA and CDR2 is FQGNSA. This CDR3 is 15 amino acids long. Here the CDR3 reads CASSPRQGGNQPQHF. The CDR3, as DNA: TGTGCCAGCAGCCCTAGACAGGGAGGCAATCAGCCCCAGCATTTT.

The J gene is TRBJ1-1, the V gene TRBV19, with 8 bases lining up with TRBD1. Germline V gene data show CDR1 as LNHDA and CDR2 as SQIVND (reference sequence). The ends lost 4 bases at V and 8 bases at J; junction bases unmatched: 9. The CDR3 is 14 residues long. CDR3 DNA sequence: TGTGCCAGTAGTACCCAAACAGGGGGGATAGAAGCTTTCTTT. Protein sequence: CASSTQTGGIEAFF.

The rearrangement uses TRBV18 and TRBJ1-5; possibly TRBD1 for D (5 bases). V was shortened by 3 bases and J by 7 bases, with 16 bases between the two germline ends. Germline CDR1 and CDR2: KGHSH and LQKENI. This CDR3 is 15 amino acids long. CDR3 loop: CASSPDQGLPQPQHF. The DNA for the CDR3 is TGTGCCAGCTCACCGGATCAGGGTTTACCCCAGCCCCAGCATTTT.

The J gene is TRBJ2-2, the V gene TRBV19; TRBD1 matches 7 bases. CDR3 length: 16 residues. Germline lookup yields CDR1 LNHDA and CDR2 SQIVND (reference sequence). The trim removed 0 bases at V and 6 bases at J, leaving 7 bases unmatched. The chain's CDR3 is CASSIDPYGTAGELFF. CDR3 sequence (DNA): TGTGCCAGTAGTATAGACCCGTACGGGACAGCCGGGGAGCTGTTTTTT.

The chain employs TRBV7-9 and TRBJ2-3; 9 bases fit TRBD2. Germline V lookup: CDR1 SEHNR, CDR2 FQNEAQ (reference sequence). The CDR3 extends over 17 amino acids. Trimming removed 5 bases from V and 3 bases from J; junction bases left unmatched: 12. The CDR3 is CASSPRSAGGPTDTQYF. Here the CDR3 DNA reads TGTGCCAGCAGCCCGAGATCGGCGGGAGGGCCGACAGATACGCAGTATTTT.

CDR3 DNA sequence: TGTGCCATCAGTGAAGAGACAGGGTTTCAGCCCCAGCATTTT. Its protein product is CAISEETGFQPQHF. The chain recombines TRBV10-3 with TRBJ1-5; 7 positions match TRBD1. J lost 6 bases, V lost 3 bases, and 5 bases had no gene match. This CDR3 contains 14 residues. Germline V gene sequence: CDR1 ENHRY, CDR2 SYGVKD.

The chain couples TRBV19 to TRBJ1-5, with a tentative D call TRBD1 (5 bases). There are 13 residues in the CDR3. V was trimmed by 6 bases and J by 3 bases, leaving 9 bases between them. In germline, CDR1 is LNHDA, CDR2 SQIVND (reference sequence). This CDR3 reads CASSDSYNQPQHF. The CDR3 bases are TGTGCCAGTAGCGACAGTTACAATCAGCCCCAGCATTTT.

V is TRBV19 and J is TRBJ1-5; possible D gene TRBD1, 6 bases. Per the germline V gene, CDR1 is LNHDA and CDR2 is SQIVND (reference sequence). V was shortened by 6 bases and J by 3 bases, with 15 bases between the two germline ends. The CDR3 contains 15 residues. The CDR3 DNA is TGTGCCAGTAGACGAGAACACAGGGACAATCAGCCCCAGCATTTT. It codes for CASRREHRDNQPQHF. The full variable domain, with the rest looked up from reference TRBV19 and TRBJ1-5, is DGGITQSPKYLFRKEGQNVTLSCEQNLNHDAMYWYRQDPGQGLRLIYYSQIVNDFQKGDIAEGYSVSREKKESFPLTVTSAQKNPTAFYLCASRREHRDNQPQHFGDGTRLSIL.

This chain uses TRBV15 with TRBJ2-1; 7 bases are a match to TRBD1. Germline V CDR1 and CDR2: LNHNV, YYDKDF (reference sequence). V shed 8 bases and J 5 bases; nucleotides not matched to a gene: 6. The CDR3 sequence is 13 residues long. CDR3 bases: TGTGCCACCTCTTTCGACAGGGACAATGAGCAGTTCTTC. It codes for CATSFDRDNEQFF.

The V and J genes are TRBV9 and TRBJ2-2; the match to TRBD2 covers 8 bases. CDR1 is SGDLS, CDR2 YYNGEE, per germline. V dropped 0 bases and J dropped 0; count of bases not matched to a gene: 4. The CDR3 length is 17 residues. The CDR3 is CASSVAPGGTNTGELFF. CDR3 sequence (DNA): TGTGCCAGCAGCGTAGCTCCGGGAGGGACGAACACCGGGGAGCTGTTTTTT.

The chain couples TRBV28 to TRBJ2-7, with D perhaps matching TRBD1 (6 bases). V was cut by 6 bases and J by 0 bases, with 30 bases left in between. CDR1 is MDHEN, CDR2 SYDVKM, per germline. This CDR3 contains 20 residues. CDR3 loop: CASSIDQQYPGTQYSYEQYF. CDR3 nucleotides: TGTGCCAGCAGCATAGACCAGCAGTATCCCGGGACACAATACTCCTACGAGCAGTACTTC.

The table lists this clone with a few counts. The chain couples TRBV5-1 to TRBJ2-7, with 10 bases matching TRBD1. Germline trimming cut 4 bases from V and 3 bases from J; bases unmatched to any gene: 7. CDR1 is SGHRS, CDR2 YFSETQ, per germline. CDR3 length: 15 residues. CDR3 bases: TGCGCCAGCAGCCCTCGGACAGGGGGGAACTACGAGCAGTACTTC. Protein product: CASSPRTGGNYEQYF. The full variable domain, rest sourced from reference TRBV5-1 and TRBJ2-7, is KAGVTQTPRYLIKTRGQQVTLSCSPISGHRSVSWYQQTPGQGLQFLFEYFSETQRNKGNFPGRFSGRQFSNSRSEMNVSTLELGDSALYLCASSPRTGGNYEQYFGPGTRLTVT.

The CDR3 sequence: CASSPLAGDYNEQFF. The CDR3 DNA reads as TGTGCCAGCTCACCATTAGCGGGAGACTACAATGAGCAGTTCTTC. The gene calls are TRBV18 and TRBJ2-1, with TRBD2 matching over 9 bases. The CDR3 spans 15 residues. Trimming cost V 2 bases and J 3 bases; bases outside gene matches: 2. CDR1 and CDR2 (germline): KGHSH, LQKENI.

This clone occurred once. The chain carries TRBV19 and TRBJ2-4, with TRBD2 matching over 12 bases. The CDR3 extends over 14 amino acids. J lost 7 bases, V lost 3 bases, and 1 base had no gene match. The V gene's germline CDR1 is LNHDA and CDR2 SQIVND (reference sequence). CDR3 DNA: TGTGCCAGTAGTATCACTAGCGGGAGGAACATTCAGTACTTC. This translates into CASSITSGRNIQYF.

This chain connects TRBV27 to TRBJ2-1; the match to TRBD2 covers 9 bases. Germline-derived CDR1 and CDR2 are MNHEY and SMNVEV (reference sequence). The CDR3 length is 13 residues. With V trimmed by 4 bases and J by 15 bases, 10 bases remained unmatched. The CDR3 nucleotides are TGTGCCAGCAGTTCTTACCAGCGGGAGGTTTCGTTCTTC. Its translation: CASSSYQREVSFF.

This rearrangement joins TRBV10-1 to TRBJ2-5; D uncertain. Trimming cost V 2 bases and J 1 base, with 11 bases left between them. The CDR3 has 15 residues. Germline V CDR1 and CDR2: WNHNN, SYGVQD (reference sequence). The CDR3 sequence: CASSEIRGPQETQYF. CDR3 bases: TGCGCCAGCAGTGAGATACGAGGTCCCCAAGAGACCCAGTACTTC.

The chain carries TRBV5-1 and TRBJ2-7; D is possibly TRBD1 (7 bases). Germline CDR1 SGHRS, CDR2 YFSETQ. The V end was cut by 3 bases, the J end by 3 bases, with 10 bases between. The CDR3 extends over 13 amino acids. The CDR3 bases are TGCGCCAGCAGCTCCAGGGGGGACTACGAGCAGTACTTC. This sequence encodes CASSSRGDYEQYF.

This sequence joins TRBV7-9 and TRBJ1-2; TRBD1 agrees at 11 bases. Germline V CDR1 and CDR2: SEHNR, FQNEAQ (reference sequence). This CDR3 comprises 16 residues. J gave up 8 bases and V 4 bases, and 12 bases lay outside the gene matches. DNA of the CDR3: TGTGCCAGCAGCTCGAGAGGGGACAGGGGGGTGGGCGGCTACACCTTC. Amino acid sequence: CASSSRGDRGVGGYTF.

This chain's CDR3 is CASSQGSGGYLSYEQYF. The CDR3 bases are TGCGCCAGCAGCCAAGGATCCGGGGGTTATCTCTCCTACGAGCAGTACTTC. J is TRBJ2-7 and V is TRBV4-1; TRBD2 is a possible D gene (6 bases). The CDR3 spans 17 residues. The V end lost 1 base, the J end lost 0 bases, and 16 bases lay between the germline ends. Germline V gene lookup returns CDR1 MGHRA and CDR2 YSYEKL.

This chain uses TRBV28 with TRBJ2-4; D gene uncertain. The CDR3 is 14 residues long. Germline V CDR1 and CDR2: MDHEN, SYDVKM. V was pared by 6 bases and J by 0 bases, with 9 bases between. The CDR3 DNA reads TGTGCCAGCAGAGGTGGAGTAGCCAAAAACATTCAGTACTTC. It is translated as CASRGGVAKNIQYF.

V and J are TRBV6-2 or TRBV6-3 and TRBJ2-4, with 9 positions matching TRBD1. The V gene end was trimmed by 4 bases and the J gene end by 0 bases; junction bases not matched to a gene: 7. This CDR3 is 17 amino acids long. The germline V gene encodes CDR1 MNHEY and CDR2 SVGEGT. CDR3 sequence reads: CASSSIQGAIAKNIQYF. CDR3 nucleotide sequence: TGTGCCAGCAGTTCGATACAGGGGGCGATAGCCAAAAACATTCAGTACTTC.